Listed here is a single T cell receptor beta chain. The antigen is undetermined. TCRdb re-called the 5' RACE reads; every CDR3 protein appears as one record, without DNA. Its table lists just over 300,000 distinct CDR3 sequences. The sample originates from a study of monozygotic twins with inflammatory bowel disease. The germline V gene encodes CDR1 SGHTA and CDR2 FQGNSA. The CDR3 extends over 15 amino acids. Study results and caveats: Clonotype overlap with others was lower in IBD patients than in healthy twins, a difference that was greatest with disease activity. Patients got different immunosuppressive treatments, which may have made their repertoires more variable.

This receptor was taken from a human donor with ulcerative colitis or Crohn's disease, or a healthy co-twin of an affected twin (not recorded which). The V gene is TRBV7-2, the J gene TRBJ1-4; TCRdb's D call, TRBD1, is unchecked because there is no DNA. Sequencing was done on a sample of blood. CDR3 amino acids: CASSLDSGANEKLFF.